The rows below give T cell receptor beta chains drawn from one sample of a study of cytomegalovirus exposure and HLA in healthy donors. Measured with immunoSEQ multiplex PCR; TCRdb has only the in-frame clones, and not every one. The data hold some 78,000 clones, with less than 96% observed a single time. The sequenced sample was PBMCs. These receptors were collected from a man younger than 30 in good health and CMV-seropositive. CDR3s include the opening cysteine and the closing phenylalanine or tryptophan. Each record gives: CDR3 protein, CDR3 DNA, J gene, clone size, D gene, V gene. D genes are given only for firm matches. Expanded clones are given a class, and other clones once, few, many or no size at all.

CDR3 protein: CASSKGAGELFF
CDR3 DNA: TGTGCCAGCAGTAAGGGGGCCGGGGAGCTGTTTTTT
J gene: TRBJ2-2
clone size: -
D gene: -
V gene: TRBV27

CDR3 protein: CASSFLGDTQYF
CDR3 DNA: TGTGCCAGCAGCTTCCTGGGCGATACGCAGTATTTT
J gene: TRBJ2-3
clone size: -
D gene: -
V gene: TRBV7-3

CDR3 protein: CASEVYGGGATDEQYF
CDR3 DNA: TGTGCCAGCGAAGTATACGGAGGGGGCGCCACGGACGAGCAGTACTTC
J gene: TRBJ2-7
clone size: -
D gene: -
V gene: TRBV11-2

CDR3 protein: CASSEASGITGELFF
CDR3 DNA: TGCGCCAGCAGTGAGGCCTCCGGGATTACCGGGGAGCTGTTTTTT
J gene: TRBJ2-2
clone size: -
D gene: -
V gene: TRBV10-1

CDR3 protein: CASSEDEGLAGMETQYF
CDR3 DNA: TGTGCCAGCAGTGAGGATGAAGGACTAGCGGGAATGGAGACCCAGTACTTC
J gene: TRBJ2-5
clone size: -
D gene: TRBD2
V gene: TRBV25-1

CDR3 protein: CASSPRDATEAFF
CDR3 DNA: TGTGCCAGCAGTCCCCGGGATGCCACTGAAGCTTTCTTT
J gene: TRBJ1-1
clone size: -
D gene: -
V gene: TRBV6-5

CDR3 protein: CASSPDVSAGTQYF
CDR3 DNA: TGTGCCAGCAGCCCGGACGTTTCCGCGGGGACCCAGTACTTC
J gene: TRBJ2-5
clone size: -
D gene: -
V gene: TRBV11-3

CDR3 protein: CASGEDSSNQPQHF
CDR3 DNA: TGTGCCAGCGGCGAGGACAGTAGCAATCAGCCCCAGCATTTT
J gene: TRBJ1-5
clone size: -
D gene: -
V gene: TRBV9

CDR3 protein: CATSRTGTGRETQYF
CDR3 DNA: TGTGCCACCAGCAGAACCGGGACAGGGCGAGAGACCCAGTACTTC
J gene: TRBJ2-5
clone size: -
D gene: TRBD1
V gene: TRBV15

CDR3 protein: CASSGGQSYEQYF
CDR3 DNA: TGTGCCAGCAGTGGGGGACAGAGCTACGAGCAGTACTTC
J gene: TRBJ2-7
clone size: -
D gene: TRBD1
V gene: TRBV2

CDR3 protein: CAWGRTGELFF
CDR3 DNA: TGTGCCTGGGGCCGCACCGGGGAGCTGTTTTTT
J gene: TRBJ2-2
clone size: -
D gene: -
V gene: TRBV30

CDR3 protein: CASSRIDRNTEAFF
CDR3 DNA: TGCGCCAGCAGCCGTATAGACAGGAACACTGAAGCTTTCTTT
J gene: TRBJ1-1
clone size: -
D gene: -
V gene: TRBV4-1

CDR3 protein: CSVPGTSVTDTQYF
CDR3 DNA: TGCAGCGTGCCCGGGACTAGCGTGACAGATACGCAGTATTTT
J gene: TRBJ2-3
clone size: once
D gene: TRBD2
V gene: TRBV29-1

CDR3 protein: CASRDLWFTIYF
CDR3 DNA: TGTGCCAGCAGAGATCTATGGTTCACCATATATTTT
J gene: TRBJ1-3
clone size: -
D gene: -
V gene: TRBV2

CDR3 protein: CASSQGTSGRGRTDTQYF
CDR3 DNA: TGTGCCAGCAGCCAGGGGACTAGCGGGAGGGGGAGGACAGATACGCAGTATTTT
J gene: TRBJ2-3
clone size: -
D gene: TRBD2
V gene: TRBV4-2

CDR3 protein: CASRSSVGHTGELFF
CDR3 DNA: TGTGCCAGCAGGTCCTCCGTGGGGCACACCGGGGAGCTGTTTTTT
J gene: TRBJ2-2
clone size: few
D gene: -
V gene: TRBV25-1

CDR3 protein: CASSLWGGRFMETQYF
CDR3 DNA: TGCGCCAGCAGCTTGTGGGGCGGGAGATTCATGGAGACCCAGTACTTC
J gene: TRBJ2-5
clone size: -
D gene: TRBD2
V gene: TRBV5-1

CDR3 protein: CASSYRGSVYEQYF
CDR3 DNA: TGTGCCAGCAGCTACAGGGGGTCTGTGTACGAGCAGTACTTC
J gene: TRBJ2-7
clone size: -
D gene: TRBD1
V gene: TRBV7-6

CDR3 protein: CASSELRVANEKLFF
CDR3 DNA: TGTGCCAGCAGTGAATTGAGGGTCGCTAATGAAAAACTGTTTTTT
J gene: TRBJ1-4
clone size: -
D gene: -
V gene: TRBV2

CDR3 protein: CASSEALQGNPPQHF
CDR3 DNA: TGTGCCAGCAGTGAAGCGCTTCAGGGAAACCCGCCCCAGCATTTT
J gene: TRBJ1-5
clone size: -
D gene: -
V gene: TRBV2

CDR3 protein: CASSESPTTDTQYF
CDR3 DNA: TGCGCCAGCAGTGAGTCGCCTACCACAGATACGCAGTATTTT
J gene: TRBJ2-3
clone size: -
D gene: -
V gene: TRBV10-1

CDR3 protein: CASSPAESNEKLFF
CDR3 DNA: TGTGCCAGCAGCCCCGCGGAGTCTAATGAAAAACTGTTTTTT
J gene: TRBJ1-4
clone size: once
D gene: -
V gene: TRBV7-9

CDR3 protein: CASSLNAINNEQFF
CDR3 DNA: TGTGCCAGCAGCTTAAATGCGATTAACAATGAGCAGTTCTTC
J gene: TRBJ2-1
clone size: -
D gene: -
V gene: TRBV7-3

CDR3 protein: CASSARLAGGRDTQYF
CDR3 DNA: TGTGCCAGCAGCGCCCGACTAGCGGGAGGACGGGATACGCAGTATTTT
J gene: TRBJ2-3
clone size: -
D gene: TRBD2
V gene: TRBV7-2

CDR3 protein: CASSVRGSSYEQYF
CDR3 DNA: TGTGCCAGCAGCGTAAGGGGAAGCTCCTACGAGCAGTACTTC
J gene: TRBJ2-7
clone size: -
D gene: -
V gene: TRBV9

CDR3 protein: CASSKVRPGGENQPQHF
CDR3 DNA: TGTGCCAGCAGCAAAGTCAGGCCAGGGGGCGAGAATCAGCCCCAGCATTTT
J gene: TRBJ1-5
clone size: -
D gene: -
V gene: TRBV21-1

CDR3 protein: CASSWGQGGGYTF
CDR3 DNA: TGTGCCAGCAGCTGGGGACAGGGTGGTGGCTACACCTTC
J gene: TRBJ1-2
clone size: -
D gene: TRBD1
V gene: TRBV27

CDR3 protein: CASSYSASGKTYEQYF
CDR3 DNA: TGTGCCAGCAGTTACTCGGCTAGCGGGAAGACCTACGAGCAGTACTTC
J gene: TRBJ2-7
clone size: -
D gene: TRBD2
V gene: TRBV6-5

CDR3 protein: CASSLVKQEINYGYTF
CDR3 DNA: TGTGCCAGCAGCTTAGTCAAACAGGAAATAAACTATGGCTACACCTTC
J gene: TRBJ1-2
clone size: -
D gene: -
V gene: TRBV11-2

CDR3 protein: CASKDSLNTEAFF
CDR3 DNA: TGTGCCAGCAAGGACAGCCTGAACACTGAAGCTTTCTTT
J gene: TRBJ1-1
clone size: -
D gene: -
V gene: TRBV5-4

CDR3 protein: CASTKTSADNEQFF
CDR3 DNA: TGTGCCAGCACCAAGACTAGTGCGGACAATGAGCAGTTCTTC
J gene: TRBJ2-1
clone size: -
D gene: -
V gene: TRBV2

CDR3 protein: CASSEGGLASEVSEQFF
CDR3 DNA: TGTGCCAGCAGTGAGGGGGGACTAGCCTCTGAGGTTAGTGAGCAGTTCTTC
J gene: TRBJ2-1
clone size: -
D gene: TRBD2
V gene: TRBV6-4

CDR3 protein: CASSDQGQGMILGNQPQHF
CDR3 DNA: TGTGCCAGCAGTGACCAGGGGCAGGGTATGATCCTGGGCAATCAGCCCCAGCATTTT
J gene: TRBJ1-5
clone size: once
D gene: -
V gene: TRBV6-4

CDR3 protein: CASSLSSGGYEQYF
CDR3 DNA: TGTGCCAGCAGTTTATCTTCAGGTGGATACGAGCAGTACTTC
J gene: TRBJ2-7
clone size: -
D gene: -
V gene: TRBV27

CDR3 protein: CASGYQRVGGYTF
CDR3 DNA: TGTGCCAGCGGATACCAGCGCGTTGGTGGCTACACCTTC
J gene: TRBJ1-2
clone size: -
D gene: -
V gene: TRBV6-5

CDR3 protein: CASSPRPGQVSYNEQFF
CDR3 DNA: TGTGCCAGCAGCCCCCGACCTGGACAGGTTTCCTACAATGAGCAGTTCTTC
J gene: TRBJ2-1
clone size: -
D gene: TRBD1
V gene: TRBV11-2

CDR3 protein: CASSGGTSGIGDTQYF
CDR3 DNA: TGTGCCAGCAGTGGTGGGACTAGCGGGATAGGAGATACGCAGTATTTT
J gene: TRBJ2-3
clone size: -
D gene: TRBD2
V gene: TRBV2

CDR3 protein: CASSQEGVYQETQYF
CDR3 DNA: TGCGCCAGCAGCCAAGAAGGAGTGTACCAAGAGACCCAGTACTTC
J gene: TRBJ2-5
clone size: -
D gene: -
V gene: TRBV4-1

CDR3 protein: CASTPPGGTKNTGELFF
CDR3 DNA: TGTGCCAGCACCCCACCAGGAGGGACCAAGAACACCGGGGAGCTGTTTTTT
J gene: TRBJ2-2
clone size: -
D gene: -
V gene: TRBV7-2

CDR3 protein: CAWSVTLVGWAYF
CDR3 DNA: TGTGCCTGGAGTGTAACTTTGGTGGGTTGGGCGTACTTC
J gene: TRBJ2-5
clone size: -
D gene: -
V gene: TRBV30

CDR3 protein: CASSLGETNEKLFF
CDR3 DNA: TGCGCCAGCAGCTTGGGAGAAACTAATGAAAAACTGTTTTTT
J gene: TRBJ1-4
clone size: -
D gene: -
V gene: TRBV5-1

CDR3 protein: CASRPGAGNTIYF
CDR3 DNA: TGCGCCAGCAGACCAGGGGCTGGAAACACCATATATTTT
J gene: TRBJ1-3
clone size: -
D gene: -
V gene: TRBV5-1

CDR3 protein: CASSLGLAPYEQYF
CDR3 DNA: TGTGCCAGCAGTTTGGGACTGGCCCCCTACGAGCAGTACTTC
J gene: TRBJ2-7
clone size: -
D gene: -
V gene: TRBV27

CDR3 protein: CASSPGQGASMNTEAFF
CDR3 DNA: TGTGCCAGCAGCCCCGGACAGGGGGCTTCCATGAACACTGAAGCTTTCTTT
J gene: TRBJ1-1
clone size: -
D gene: TRBD1
V gene: TRBV11-3

CDR3 protein: CASSLVTGSGNTIYF
CDR3 DNA: TGTGCCAGCAGCTTGGTCACAGGGTCTGGAAACACCATATATTTT
J gene: TRBJ1-3
clone size: -
D gene: -
V gene: TRBV5-6

CDR3 protein: CAISESTASNQPQHF
CDR3 DNA: TGTGCCATCAGTGAGTCAACCGCGAGCAATCAGCCCCAGCATTTT
J gene: TRBJ1-5
clone size: -
D gene: -
V gene: TRBV10-3

CDR3 protein: CASSWGLAGAKNIQYF
CDR3 DNA: TGCGCCAGCAGCTGGGGACTAGCGGGAGCCAAAAACATTCAGTACTTC
J gene: TRBJ2-4
clone size: -
D gene: TRBD2
V gene: TRBV5-1

CDR3 protein: CASSRGQTIYNEQFF
CDR3 DNA: TGTGCCAGCAGCCGGGGACAGACTATATACAATGAGCAGTTCTTC
J gene: TRBJ2-1
clone size: -
D gene: TRBD1
V gene: TRBV13

CDR3 protein: CASSAINLAGRNNEQFF
CDR3 DNA: TGTGCCAGCAGCGCAATCAACCTAGCGGGAAGAAACAATGAGCAGTTCTTC
J gene: TRBJ2-1
clone size: -
D gene: TRBD2
V gene: TRBV7-8

CDR3 protein: CASSRSDRGNYGYTF
CDR3 DNA: TGTGCCAGCAGTCGGTCGGACAGGGGAAACTATGGCTACACCTTC
J gene: TRBJ1-2
clone size: -
D gene: TRBD1
V gene: TRBV6-5